Given below is one T cell receptor beta chain in context. Its antigen is as yet unknown. This entry belongs to a study of T cells in Graves' hyperthyroidism and ophthalmopathy. Graves' hyperthyroidism is called stable when ophthalmopathy does not progress within 18 months. Investigators excluded patients with uncontrolled infection, other autoimmune disease, pregnancy or lactation. Study results and caveats: Ophthalmopathy could be told apart from stable hyperthyroidism with a 13 V-J model. Most clonotypes expanded in thyroid above 0.001 were likewise present in blood.

The investigators amplified TCR beta CDR3 regions from RNA transcripts. The HTBI primer set was used in a first-round RT-PCR of the TCR CDR3. TCRdb called the multiplex PCR reads again in MiXCR, with one record for every CDR3 protein. The sample has approximately 400,000 distinct CDR3 sequences; 20% to 25% are singletons. This receptor was taken from a man aged 45-65 years with Graves' hyperthyroidism. The sequenced material came from blood.

CDR3 sequence: CATSARDIPDTQYF. In nucleotides, the CDR3 is TGTGCCACCAGTGCCAGGGATATCCCAGATACGCAGTATTTT. The genes are TRBV24-1 and TRBJ2-3, with D perhaps matching TRBD1 (5 bases). This CDR3 region has 14 residues. Germline CDR1 reads KGHDR; CDR2 reads SFDVKD. Trimming pared 5 bases from V and 4 bases from J, leaving 12 bases between.